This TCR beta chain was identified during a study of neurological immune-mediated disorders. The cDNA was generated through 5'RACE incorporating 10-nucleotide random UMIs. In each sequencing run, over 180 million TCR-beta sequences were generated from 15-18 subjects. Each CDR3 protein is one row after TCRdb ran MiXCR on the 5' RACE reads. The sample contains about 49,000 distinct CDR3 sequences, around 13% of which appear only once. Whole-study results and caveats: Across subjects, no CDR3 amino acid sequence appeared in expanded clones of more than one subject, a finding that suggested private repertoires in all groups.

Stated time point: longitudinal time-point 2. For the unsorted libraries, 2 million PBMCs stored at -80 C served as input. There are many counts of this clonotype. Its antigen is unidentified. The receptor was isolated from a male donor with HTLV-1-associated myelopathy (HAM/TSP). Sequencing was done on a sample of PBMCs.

Here the CDR3 reads CSAPERGHTEAFF. In nucleotides, the CDR3 is TGCAGTGCCCCTGAAAGGGGGCATACTGAAGCTTTCTTT. The gene calls are TRBV20-1 and TRBJ1-1; 7 positions match TRBD1. V shed 6 bases and J 5 bases; nucleotides not matched to a gene: 9. This CDR3 region has 13 residues. The germline CDR1 and CDR2 sequences are DFQATT and SNEGSKA (reference sequence).